This T cell receptor beta chain is drawn from a study of blood T cell repertoires in COVID-19. Whole-study context: T cells, B-cell-depleted T cells, or PBMCs supplied cDNA or gDNA.

Assay used: immunoSEQ multiplex PCR; TCRdb lists only in-frame clones, some missing. The profile covers approximately 200,000 clones, with approximately 84% appearing a single time and over 6.5% taken by the ten largest. Living in 20 to 30 US areas, the participants were between about 18 and 90 years of age. Participants had their cohort set by participant-reported clinical history. This CDR3 is 15 amino acids long. Trimming left V 1 base short and J 2 bases short, with 8 bases between. Germline CDR1 and CDR2: MGHRA and YSYEKL. The receptor was derived from a man aged 35-49 years who had recovered from COVID-19. The V and J genes are TRBV4-1 and TRBJ2-2; D may be TRBD1 (5 bases). Source material: PBMCs or T cells enriched from blood (not recorded which). CDR3 in amino acids: CASSQVDRNTGELFF. Here the CDR3 DNA reads TGCGCCAGCAGCCAAGTCGACAGAAACACCGGGGAGCTGTTTTTT.